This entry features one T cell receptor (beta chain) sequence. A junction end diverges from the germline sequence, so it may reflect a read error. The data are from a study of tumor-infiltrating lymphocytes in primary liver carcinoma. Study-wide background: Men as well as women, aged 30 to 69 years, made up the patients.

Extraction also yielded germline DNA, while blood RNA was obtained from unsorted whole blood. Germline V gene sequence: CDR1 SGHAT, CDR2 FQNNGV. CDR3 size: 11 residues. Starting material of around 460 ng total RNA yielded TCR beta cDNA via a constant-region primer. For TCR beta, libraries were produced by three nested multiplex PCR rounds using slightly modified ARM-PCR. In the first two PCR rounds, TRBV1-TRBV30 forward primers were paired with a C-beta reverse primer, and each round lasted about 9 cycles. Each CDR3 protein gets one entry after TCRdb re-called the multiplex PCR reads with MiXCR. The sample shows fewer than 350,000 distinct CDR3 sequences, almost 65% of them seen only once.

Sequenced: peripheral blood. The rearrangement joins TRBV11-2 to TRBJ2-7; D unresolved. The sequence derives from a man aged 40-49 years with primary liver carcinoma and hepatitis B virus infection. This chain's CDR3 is CASNQQYEQHF. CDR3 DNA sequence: TGTGCCAGCAACCAACAATACGAGCAGCACTTC.